This TCR beta chain was found in a study of T-cell memory formation after mild COVID-19. The V gene's germline CDR1 is SGHRS and CDR2 YFSETQ. The CDR3 spans 13 residues. V lost 4 bases to trimming and J lost 5 bases, with 12 bases between them. In this sample, this clonotype turned up a few times. TCRdb reanalysed the 5' RACE reads using MiXCR and keeps one entry per CDR3 protein. Altogether roughly 250,000 distinct CDR3 sequences are present, 16% being singletons, with the ten largest covering 22%. This chain links TRBV5-1 with TRBJ1-2, with D maybe TRBD1 (6 bases). This TCR derives from a man in his late teens or twenties who had mild COVID-19 (a few samples of this study predate the infection). Cell type and time point are not known. Material for sequencing was PBMCs or a T cell subset sorted from them (not recorded which). The CDR3 spells CASSRDTGYGYTF. For the CDR3, the DNA is TGCGCCAGCAGCCGGGACACTGGATATGGCTACACCTTC.